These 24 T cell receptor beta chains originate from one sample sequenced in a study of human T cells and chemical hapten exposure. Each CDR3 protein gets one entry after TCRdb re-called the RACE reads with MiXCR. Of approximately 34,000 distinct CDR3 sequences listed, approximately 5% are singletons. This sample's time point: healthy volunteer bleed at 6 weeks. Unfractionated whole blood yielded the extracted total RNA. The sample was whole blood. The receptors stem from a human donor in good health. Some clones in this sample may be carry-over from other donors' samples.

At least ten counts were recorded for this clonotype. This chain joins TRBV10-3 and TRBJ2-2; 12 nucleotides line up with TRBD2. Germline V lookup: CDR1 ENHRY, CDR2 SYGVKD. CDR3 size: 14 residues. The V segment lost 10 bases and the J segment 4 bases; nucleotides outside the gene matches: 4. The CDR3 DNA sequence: TGTGCCACGGGACTAGCGGGTTCCACCGGGGAGCTGTTTTTT. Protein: CATGLAGSTGELFF.

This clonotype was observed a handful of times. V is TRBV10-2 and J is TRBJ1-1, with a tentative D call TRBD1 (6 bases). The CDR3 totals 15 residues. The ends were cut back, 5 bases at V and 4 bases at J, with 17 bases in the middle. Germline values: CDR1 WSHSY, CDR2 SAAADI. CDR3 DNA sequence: TGCGCCAGCAGTAAGAGGGGGAGGCTTGGCACTGAAGCTTTCTTT. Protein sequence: CASSKRGRLGTEAFF.

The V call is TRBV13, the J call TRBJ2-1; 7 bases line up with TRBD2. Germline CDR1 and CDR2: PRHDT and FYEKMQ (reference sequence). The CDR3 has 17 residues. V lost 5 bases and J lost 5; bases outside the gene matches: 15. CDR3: CASSPLLLANYDNEQFF. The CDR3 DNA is TGTGCCAGCAGCCCACTCCTACTAGCGAATTACGACAATGAGCAGTTCTTC.

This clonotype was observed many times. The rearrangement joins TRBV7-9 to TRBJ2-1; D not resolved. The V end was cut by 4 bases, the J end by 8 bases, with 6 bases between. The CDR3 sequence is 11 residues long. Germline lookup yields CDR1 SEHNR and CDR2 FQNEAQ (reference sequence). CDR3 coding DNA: TGTGCCAGCAGCTATTACGATGAGCAGTTCTTC. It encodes CASSYYDEQFF.

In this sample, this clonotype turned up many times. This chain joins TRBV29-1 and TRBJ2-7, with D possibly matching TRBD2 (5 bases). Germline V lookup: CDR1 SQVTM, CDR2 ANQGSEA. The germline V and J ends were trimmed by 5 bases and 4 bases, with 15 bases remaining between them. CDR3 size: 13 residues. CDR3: CSVLPPGRYEQYF. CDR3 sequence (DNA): TGCAGCGTTTTACCCCCGGGAAGATACGAGCAGTACTTC.

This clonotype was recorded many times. DNA for the CDR3: TGCAGCGCAAAGGGGGCACAGTTGGGAAAACTGTTTTTT. Translating gives CSAKGAQLGKLFF. The V call is TRBV29-1, the J call TRBJ1-4, with TRBD1 identical over 7 bases. CDR1 and CDR2 from the germline V gene are SQVTM and ANQGSEA. This CDR3 contains 13 residues. The junction had 12 bases not matched to a gene; V was cut back by 7 bases and J by 10 bases.

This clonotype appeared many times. DNA for the CDR3: TGTGCCAGCTCACCAGAGGAGGGAGGCTACACCTTC. The encoded protein is CASSPEEGGYTF. The chain recombines TRBV18 with TRBJ1-2, with D uncertain. CDR3 length: 12 amino acids. Deletions cut 2 bases from V and 8 bases from J, with 9 bases between. Germline loops: CDR1 KGHSH, CDR2 LQKENI.

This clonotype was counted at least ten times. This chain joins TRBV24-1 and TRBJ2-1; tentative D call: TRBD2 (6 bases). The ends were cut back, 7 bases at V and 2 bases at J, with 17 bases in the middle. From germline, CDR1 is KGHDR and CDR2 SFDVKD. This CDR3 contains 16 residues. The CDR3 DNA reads TGTGCCACCAGCACATCGGGGACTGCAACCTACAATGAGCAGTTCTTC. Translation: CATSTSGTATYNEQFF.

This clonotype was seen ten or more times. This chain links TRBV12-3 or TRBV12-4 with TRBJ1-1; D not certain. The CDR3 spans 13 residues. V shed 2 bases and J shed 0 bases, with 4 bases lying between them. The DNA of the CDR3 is TGTGCCAGCAGTTTATTACTGAACACTGAAGCTTTCTTT. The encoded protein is CASSLLLNTEAFF.

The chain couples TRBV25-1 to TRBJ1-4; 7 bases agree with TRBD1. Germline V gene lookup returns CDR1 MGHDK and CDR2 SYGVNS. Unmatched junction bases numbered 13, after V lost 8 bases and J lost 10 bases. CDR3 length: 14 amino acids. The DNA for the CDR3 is TGTGCCAGCGGGGACAGTGGACAGAGCAGAAAACTGTTTTTT. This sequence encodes CASGDSGQSRKLFF.

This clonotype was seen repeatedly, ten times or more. The CDR3 nucleotides are TGCGCCAGCAGCCAAGAACAGGGAGGACATAGGGCTTACGAGCAGTACTTC. The encoded protein is CASSQEQGGHRAYEQYF. The chain employs TRBV4-1 and TRBJ2-7; D tentatively fits TRBD1 or TRBD2 (6 bases each). The germline V gene has CDR1 MGHRA and CDR2 YSYEKL. With 0 bases removed from V and 4 bases from J, the gap between germline ends came to 19 bases. The length of the CDR3 is 17 residues.

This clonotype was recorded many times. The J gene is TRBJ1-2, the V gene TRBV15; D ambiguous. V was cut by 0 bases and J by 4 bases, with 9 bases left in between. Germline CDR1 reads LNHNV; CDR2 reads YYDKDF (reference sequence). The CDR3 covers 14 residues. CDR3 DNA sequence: TGTGCCACCAGCAGAGATGCGGATGGCTATGGCTACACCTTC. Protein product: CATSRDADGYGYTF. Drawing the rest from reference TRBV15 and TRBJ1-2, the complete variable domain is DAMVIQNPRYQVTQFGKPVTLSCSQTLNHNVMYWYQQKSSQAPKLLFHYYDKDFNNEADTPDNFQSRRPNTSFCFLDIRSPGLGDTAMYLCATSRDADGYGYTFGSGTRLTVV.

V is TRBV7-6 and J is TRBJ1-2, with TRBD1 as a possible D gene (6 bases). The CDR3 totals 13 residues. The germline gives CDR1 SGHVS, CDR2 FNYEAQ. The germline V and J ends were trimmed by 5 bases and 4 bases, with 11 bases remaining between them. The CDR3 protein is CASSPGQSYGYTF. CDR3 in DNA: TGTGCCAGCAGCCCAGGACAGAGCTATGGCTACACCTTC.

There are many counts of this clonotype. CDR3 in amino acids: CSVEDPGHDEAFF. DNA of the CDR3: TGCAGCGTTGAAGATCCAGGTCACGATGAAGCTTTCTTT. The J gene is TRBJ1-1, the V gene TRBV29-1, with D uncertain. CDR1 is SQVTM, CDR2 ANQGSEA, per germline. V shed 0 bases and J shed 7 bases, with 12 bases lying between them. The CDR3 is made up of 13 amino acids.

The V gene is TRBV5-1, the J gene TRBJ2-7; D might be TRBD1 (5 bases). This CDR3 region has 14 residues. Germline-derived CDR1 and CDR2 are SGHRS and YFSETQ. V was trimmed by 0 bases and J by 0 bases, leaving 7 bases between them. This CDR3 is CASSLDRPSYEQYF. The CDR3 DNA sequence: TGCGCCAGCAGCTTGGACAGGCCCTCCTACGAGCAGTACTTC.

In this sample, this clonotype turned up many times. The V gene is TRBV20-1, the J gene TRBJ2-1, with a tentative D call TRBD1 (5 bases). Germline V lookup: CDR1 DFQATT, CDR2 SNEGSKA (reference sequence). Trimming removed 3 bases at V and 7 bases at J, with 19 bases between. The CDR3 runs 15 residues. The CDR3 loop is CSASERAGPWNEQFF. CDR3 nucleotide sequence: TGCAGTGCTAGTGAAAGGGCAGGGCCATGGAATGAGCAGTTCTTC.

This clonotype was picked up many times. The CDR3 loop reads CASSFVTPGPNTEAFF. CDR3 nucleotides: TGTGCCAGCAGTTTTGTTACCCCAGGGCCGAACACTGAAGCTTTCTTT. The chain is built from TRBV27 and TRBJ1-1; weak D call: TRBD1 (5 bases). Trimming cost V 3 bases and J 1 base, with 15 bases left between them. The germline V gene encodes CDR1 MNHEY and CDR2 SMNVEV (reference sequence). CDR3 length: 16 residues.

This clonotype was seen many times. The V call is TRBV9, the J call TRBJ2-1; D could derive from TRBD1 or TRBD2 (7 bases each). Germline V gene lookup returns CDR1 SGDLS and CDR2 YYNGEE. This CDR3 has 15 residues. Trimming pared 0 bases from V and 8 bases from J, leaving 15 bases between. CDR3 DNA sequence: TGTGCCAGCAGCGTAGAGATGCAGGGGGGGGATGAGCAGTTCTTC. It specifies CASSVEMQGGDEQFF.

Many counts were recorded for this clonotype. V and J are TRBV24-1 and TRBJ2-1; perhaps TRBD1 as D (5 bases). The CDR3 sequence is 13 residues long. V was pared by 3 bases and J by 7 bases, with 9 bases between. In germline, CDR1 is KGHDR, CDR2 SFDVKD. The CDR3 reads CATSDLRGNEQFF. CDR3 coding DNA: TGTGCCACCAGTGATCTTAGGGGTAATGAGCAGTTCTTC.

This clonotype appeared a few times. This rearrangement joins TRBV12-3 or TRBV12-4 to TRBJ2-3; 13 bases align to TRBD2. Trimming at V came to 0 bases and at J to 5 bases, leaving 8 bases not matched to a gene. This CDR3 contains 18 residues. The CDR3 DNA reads TGTGCCAGCAGTTTAGCGCTTGGGACTAGCGGGGTAGTAGATACGCAGTATTTT. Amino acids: CASSLALGTSGVVDTQYF.

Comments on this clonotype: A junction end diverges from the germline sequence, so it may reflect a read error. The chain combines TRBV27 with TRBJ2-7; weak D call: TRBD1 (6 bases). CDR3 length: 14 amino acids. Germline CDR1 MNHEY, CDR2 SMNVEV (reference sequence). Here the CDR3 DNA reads TGTGCCAGCAGCCTACAGGGAAGCTCCTGCGAGCAGTACTTC. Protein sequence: CASSLQGSSCEQYF.

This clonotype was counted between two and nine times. CDR3 nucleotides: TGTGCCAGCAGTTACTCACAGGGACCAGAGCAGCCCCAGCATTTT. Its translation: CASSYSQGPEQPQHF. The gene calls are TRBV6-6 and TRBJ1-5; weak D call: TRBD1 (6 bases). Germline V lookup: CDR1 MNHNY, CDR2 SVGAGI (reference sequence). This CDR3 contains 15 residues. The V gene lost 0 bases and the J gene lost 7 bases, with 13 bases spanning the gap.

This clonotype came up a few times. The CDR3 loop is CAISESGDDTQYF. The CDR3 DNA follows: TGTGCCATCAGTGAGTCGGGCGACGATACGCAGTATTTT. The chain is built from TRBV10-3 and TRBJ2-3; the D is unclear. The V gene's germline CDR1 is ENHRY and CDR2 SYGVKD. This CDR3 is 13 amino acids long. With 0 bases removed from V and 6 bases from J, the gap between germline ends came to 7 bases.

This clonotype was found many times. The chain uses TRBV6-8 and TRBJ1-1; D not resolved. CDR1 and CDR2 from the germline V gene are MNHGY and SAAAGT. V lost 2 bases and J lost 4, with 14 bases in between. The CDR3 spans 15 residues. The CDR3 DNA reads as TGTGCCAGCAGTTACCCGTCGGTACGGGTCACTGAAGCTTTCTTT. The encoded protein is CASSYPSVRVTEAFF.